The 28 T cell receptor beta chains given below trace back to one sample, sequenced in a study of patients and donors after allogeneic stem cell transplantation. Using its own MiXCR run on the RT-PCR reads, TCRdb lists one record per CDR3 protein. Of about 410,000 distinct CDR3 sequences in the sample, around 15% were seen once. The specimen was blood, either unsorted or a sorted T cell fraction (not recorded which). Receptors originate from a human donor who was either an allogeneic HSCT recipient or a stem cell or donor lymphocyte infusion donor (not recorded which). It is not recorded whose cells these are; they may come from a transplant donor.

The rearrangement uses TRBV29-1 and TRBJ2-7, with 10 bases that match TRBD1. This CDR3 contains 14 residues. V shed 7 bases, J shed 1 base, and the junction held 7 bases outside the gene matches. Germline CDR1 SQVTM, CDR2 ANQGSEA. CDR3 in amino acids: CSATRTGGSYEQYF. CDR3 nucleotides: TGCAGCGCTACGAGGACAGGGGGTTCCTACGAGCAGTACTTC.

This clonotype was picked up a small number of times. This sequence joins TRBV20-1 and TRBJ1-1, with D perhaps TRBD1 (5 bases). With 7 bases removed from V and 5 bases from J, the gap between germline ends came to 14 bases. Germline V gene data show CDR1 as DFQATT and CDR2 as SNEGSKA (reference sequence). CDR3 length equals 12 residues. The DNA for the CDR3 is TGCAGTGGGATCGGGGGGGAAACTGAAGCTTTCTTT. This gives the protein CSGIGGETEAFF.

This clonotype has only a few counts. The rearrangement joins TRBV7-9 to TRBJ2-1, with 7 bases that match TRBD1. V was pared by 1 base and J by 8 bases, with 8 bases of the junction left unmatched. Germline values: CDR1 SEHNR, CDR2 FQNEAQ (reference sequence). The CDR3 contains 15 residues. In nucleotides, the CDR3 is TGTGCCAGCAGCTTAGACAGGGGTTTTATCGATGAGCAGTTCTTC. Encoded protein: CASSLDRGFIDEQFF.

This clonotype was counted only a few times. The V and J genes are TRBV5-5 and TRBJ2-7; TRBD2 is a possible D gene (5 bases). The CDR3 consists of 12 residues. Germline assignment: CDR1 SGHKS and CDR2 YYEKEE (reference sequence). Trimming removed 4 bases from V and 5 bases from J, with 10 bases in between. The DNA of the CDR3 is TGTGCCAGCAGCCGAGCGGTAGACGAGCAGTACTTC. It specifies CASSRAVDEQYF.

This clonotype was seen a few times. This chain links TRBV5-1 with TRBJ2-3; D not certain. The CDR3 has 14 amino acids. Germline-derived CDR1 and CDR2 are SGHRS and YFSETQ. The V end was cut by 4 bases, the J end by 2 bases, with 11 bases between. CDR3 sequence (DNA): TGCGCCAGCAGCCTAAACCCACTCACAGATACGCAGTATTTT. It codes for CASSLNPLTDTQYF.

The CDR3 loop reads CASGLVLGQGLSYEQYF. In nucleotides, the CDR3 is TGTGCTAGTGGTTTGGTACTAGGACAGGGTCTCTCCTACGAGCAGTACTTC. This chain links TRBV12-5 with TRBJ2-7, with 8 bases matching TRBD1. This CDR3 contains 17 residues. CDR1 and CDR2 (germline): LGHNT, FRNRAP. V dropped 0 bases and J dropped 0; count of bases not matched to a gene: 7.

CDR3 sequence reads: CASSLSTSGTHEQYF. DNA of the CDR3: TGTGCCAGCAGTTTATCGACTAGCGGGACCCACGAGCAGTACTTC. The V and J genes are TRBV28 and TRBJ2-7, with TRBD2 matching over 11 bases. Germline V gene data show CDR1 as MDHEN and CDR2 as SYDVKM. J lost 5 bases, V lost 1 base, and 4 bases had no gene match. The CDR3 runs 15 residues.

This clonotype was seen repeatedly, ten times or more. The chain carries TRBV12-3 or TRBV12-4 and TRBJ2-1; D gene ambiguous. The CDR3 loop spans 16 amino acids. V gave up 6 bases and J gave up 0 bases, with 15 bases separating them. CDR3 bases: TGTGCCAGCAGCCTTGGTCTTTTCAGCTCCTACAATGAGCAGTTCTTC. Translation gives CASSLGLFSSYNEQFF.

This clonotype was detected only a few times. The J gene is TRBJ2-7, the V gene TRBV21-1; the D call TRBD1 from the table was never checked on the DNA. TRBV21-1 is an annotated pseudogene. The CDR3 is made up of 16 amino acids. CDR3 DNA: TGTGCCAGCAGCAAAGGGACAGGGCTTTATTCCTACGAGCAGTACTTC. It specifies CASSKGTGLYSYEQYF.

This clonotype was observed a handful of times. This rearrangement joins TRBV6-1 to TRBJ1-1, with a weak D call TRBD1 (6 bases). Germline lookup yields CDR1 MNHNS and CDR2 SASEGT. The CDR3 is 13 amino acids. The V end lost 5 bases, the J end lost 3 bases, and 10 bases lay between the germline ends. CDR3 loop: CASSRGVDTEAFF. The CDR3 nucleotides read TGTGCCAGCAGTAGGGGGGTGGACACTGAAGCTTTCTTT.

This clonotype was recorded a few times. The V gene is TRBV20-1, the J gene TRBJ2-3; 7 bases are shared with TRBD1. This CDR3 contains 13 residues. Per germline, CDR1 DFQATT and CDR2 SNEGSKA (reference sequence). The V gene end was trimmed by 0 bases and the J gene end by 6 bases; junction bases not matched to a gene: 3. The CDR3 coding sequence is TGCAGTGCTAGAGAGGACAGGCCGGATACGCAGTATTTT. The encoded protein is CSAREDRPDTQYF.

The genes are TRBV11-2 and TRBJ1-1, with D maybe TRBD1 (6 bases). V was cut by 5 bases and J by 4 bases, with 17 bases left in between. The CDR3 consists of 15 residues. Germline lookup yields CDR1 SGHAT and CDR2 FQNNGV. CDR3: CASSGYRARGTEAFF. The CDR3 DNA reads TGTGCCAGCAGCGGTTACAGGGCGCGGGGCACTGAAGCTTTCTTT.

J is TRBJ2-6 and V is TRBV2; D not resolved. This CDR3 region has 15 residues. Between the trimmed V and J ends, which lost 0 bases and 4 bases, there was a span of 7 bases. Germline CDR1 is SNHLY and CDR2 is FYNNEI. CDR3 sequence (DNA): TGTGCCAGCAGTGAAGCTTCCTCGGGGGCCAACGTCCTGACTTTC. Encoded protein: CASSEASSGANVLTF.

This clonotype was found many times. The DNA for the CDR3 is TGTGCCAGCAGCTTACGGAACTTGGTAACCCAAGAGACCCAGTACTTC. Translation gives CASSLRNLVTQETQYF. This chain uses TRBV5-6 with TRBJ2-5; D is unclear. Germline CDR1 SGHDT, CDR2 YYEEEE. CDR3 size: 16 residues. V dropped 2 bases and J dropped 1 base, with 15 bases sitting between them.

This clonotype has at least ten counts. This chain joins TRBV6-1 and TRBJ2-7, with a possible D match to TRBD2 (5 bases). CDR1 and CDR2 from the germline V gene are MNHNS and SASEGT. V gave up 6 bases and J gave up 4 bases, with 19 bases separating them. This CDR3 region has 15 residues. CDR3 sequence (DNA): TGTGCCAGCAGCCGGGGAGATGTGGGGTGGTACGAGCAGTACTTC. Amino acid sequence: CASSRGDVGWYEQYF.

The rearrangement links TRBV29-1 to TRBJ1-1; D is undetermined. Trimming pared 6 bases from V and 1 base from J, leaving 6 bases between. Germline V lookup: CDR1 SQVTM, CDR2 ANQGSEA. The CDR3 is 11 amino acids. The CDR3 DNA is TGCAGCGTGATAAGGAACACTGAAGCTTTCTTT. Its protein product is CSVIRNTEAFF.

The chain couples TRBV24-1 to TRBJ2-1; possible D gene TRBD2, 6 bases. CDR1 is KGHDR, CDR2 SFDVKD, per germline. V gave up 4 bases and J gave up 2 bases, with 11 bases separating them. The CDR3 runs to 15 residues. The CDR3 DNA sequence: TGTGCCACCAGTGAAGGGACTTCTACCTACAATGAGCAGTTCTTC. The encoded protein is CATSEGTSTYNEQFF.

This chain links TRBV9 with TRBJ2-7; D not resolved. V shed 2 bases and J shed 1 base, with 7 bases lying between them. This CDR3 is built from 13 residues. Germline CDR1 is SGDLS and CDR2 is YYNGEE. CDR3 sequence: CASSVKASYEQYF. CDR3 in DNA: TGTGCCAGCAGCGTCAAGGCTTCCTACGAGCAGTACTTC.

Remarks on this clonotype: Just one base apart from a much larger clone, this may be a read error. J is TRBJ1-1 and V is TRBV14; D remains ambiguous. Trimming shortened V by 2 bases and J by 0 bases, and 4 bases separated the two germline ends. Germline V lookup: CDR1 SGHDN, CDR2 FVKESK. The CDR3 loop spans 13 amino acids. Here the CDR3 reads CASSQQLNTEAFF. CDR3 sequence (DNA): TGTGCCAGCAGCCAACAGTTGAACACTGAAGCTTTCTTT.

There are a few counts of this clonotype. V and J are TRBV15 and TRBJ2-3; 10 bases map to TRBD2. J gave up 4 bases and V 0 bases, and 7 bases lay outside the gene matches. CDR3 length: 17 residues. In germline, CDR1 is LNHNV, CDR2 YYDKDF (reference sequence). The CDR3 DNA follows: TGTGCCACCAGCAGAGATAGGCTAGCGGGAGCCCCAGATACGCAGTATTTT. It encodes CATSRDRLAGAPDTQYF.

V gene TRBV15 combines with J gene TRBJ1-1; perhaps TRBD1 as D (5 bases). Trimming removed 6 bases at V and 7 bases at J, with 18 bases between. In germline, CDR1 is LNHNV, CDR2 YYDKDF (reference sequence). The CDR3 extends over 14 amino acids. In DNA, the CDR3 is TGTGCCACCAGGGACATCCGGGTTATGGGTGAAGCTTTCTTT. Residues: CATRDIRVMGEAFF.

This clonotype appeared many times. The chain combines TRBV7-9 with TRBJ2-7; the D gene is possibly TRBD1 (6 bases). The CDR3 is made up of 15 amino acids. V gave up 4 bases and J gave up 4 bases, with 17 bases separating them. Germline V gene sequence: CDR1 SEHNR, CDR2 FQNEAQ (reference sequence). This CDR3 is CASSSIGQTSYEQYF. The CDR3 DNA is TGTGCCAGCAGCTCAATTGGACAGACAAGTTACGAGCAGTACTTC.

The gene calls are TRBV4-3 and TRBJ2-3; D may be TRBD1 or TRBD2 (5 bases each). Germline CDR1 is LGHNA and CDR2 is YSLEER. CDR3 length equals 19 residues. V was shortened by 1 base and J by 5 bases, with 25 bases between the two germline ends. The CDR3 here is CASSQVGEFAGLAEDTQYF. The CDR3 DNA sequence: TGCGCCAGCAGCCAAGTGGGGGAGTTTGCAGGTCTAGCCGAAGATACGCAGTATTTT.

V gene TRBV15 combines with J gene TRBJ2-5, with 12 bases matching TRBD2. Trimming removed 1 base from V and 5 bases from J; junction bases left unmatched: 11. Germline-derived CDR1 and CDR2 are LNHNV and YYDKDF (reference sequence). The length of the CDR3 is 18 residues. In nucleotides, the CDR3 is TGTGCCACCAGCAGAGGGGTGACTAGCGGGGGCCGGGGGGAGACCCAGTACTTC. Encoded protein: CATSRGVTSGGRGETQYF.

The J gene is TRBJ1-2, the V gene TRBV5-4; D perhaps matches TRBD1 (5 bases). Germline V gives CDR1 SGHNT, CDR2 YYREEE (reference sequence). V lost 1 base and J lost 4, with 11 bases in between. This CDR3 contains 14 residues. Here the CDR3 reads CASSLWGGSYGYTF. The DNA for the CDR3 is TGTGCCAGCAGCTTGTGGGGGGGAAGCTATGGCTACACCTTC.

This clonotype turned up a few times. This rearrangement joins TRBV7-3 to TRBJ2-4; D is perhaps TRBD2 (6 bases). Germline V gene data show CDR1 as SGHTA and CDR2 as FQGTGA. Trimming took 1 base from V and 8 from J, leaving 15 bases between them. The CDR3 runs to 15 residues. CDR3 in amino acids: CASSLRGGVGDIQYF. As DNA, the CDR3 is TGTGCCAGCAGCTTAAGAGGAGGGGTGGGAGACATTCAGTACTTC.

This clonotype was seen a handful of times. This CDR3 reads CSAAPGTPYNEQFF. As DNA, the CDR3 is TGCAGTGCAGCCCCCGGGACTCCCTACAATGAGCAGTTCTTC. The rearrangement links TRBV20-1 to TRBJ2-1; tentative D call: TRBD2 (6 bases). Germline assignment: CDR1 DFQATT and CDR2 SNEGSKA (reference sequence). The CDR3 covers 14 residues. The ends were cut back, 6 bases at V and 2 bases at J, with 14 bases in the middle.

This sequence joins TRBV20-1 and TRBJ2-7; 10 nucleotides align to TRBD1. This CDR3 is 15 amino acids long. V gave up 4 bases and J gave up 1 base; unmatched junction bases: 7. Germline V CDR1 and CDR2: DFQATT, SNEGSKA (reference sequence). The DNA of the CDR3 is TGCAGTGCTACCACCGGGACAGGGGCTTCCTACGAGCAGTACTTC. This translates into CSATTGTGASYEQYF.